This is a list of T cell receptor beta chains from one sample in a study of vaccination and CD4 T cells after COVID-19. TCRdb reprocessed the PCR reads via MiXCR and lists one record per CDR3 protein. The repertoire holds 25,000 to 30,000 distinct CDR3 sequences, with around two fifths as singletons. These TCRs are of unknown antigen specificity. The sample consisted of CD4+ T cells from blood, cultured in vitro, taken about 7 months after SARS-CoV-2 vaccination. These receptors all come from a human donor who had recovered from COVID-19. Both conserved end residues are part of each CDR3. The order of the fields is clone size, V gene, J gene, D gene, CDR3 DNA, CDR3 protein. D genes are given only for firm matches. Size is omitted from some rows. Given values are once, few, many or a class for expanded clones.

>-|TRBV9|TRBJ1-5|TRBD1
TGTGCCAGCAGCGTAGGGGGACAGGGCGTTCAGCCCCAGCATTTT
CASSVGGQGVQPQHF
>few|TRBV20-1|TRBJ1-1|-
TGCAGTGCTAAGGAAGGGTCGGACACTGAAGCTTTCTTT
CSAKEGSDTEAFF
>once|TRBV7-9|TRBJ2-3|TRBD2
TGTGCCAGCAGCTTACTAGCGGGAGCGTCAGATACGCAGTATTTT
CASSLLAGASDTQYF
>-|TRBV5-5|TRBJ1-1|-
TGTGCCAGCAGCCCTATGGGGGTCACTGAAGCTTTCTTT
CASSPMGVTEAFF
>-|TRBV20-1|TRBJ2-5|TRBD2
TGCAGTACGGCGGGAGGGGCCGAAGAGACCCAGTACTTC
CSTAGGAEETQYF
>-|TRBV24-1|TRBJ1-1|-
TGTGCCACCAGCGACGGACCTACGAACACTGAAGCTTTCTTT
CATSDGPTNTEAFF
>-|TRBV18|TRBJ1-5|-
TGTGCCAGCTCACCAGGGAATCAGCCCCAGCATTTT
CASSPGNQPQHF
>-|TRBV28|TRBJ2-3|-
TGTGCCAGCACCCTAGGGGACCGAATCGATACGCAGTATTTT
CASTLGDRIDTQYF
>-|TRBV15|TRBJ2-5|-
TGTGCCACCAGCAGAGGGTACCGGACAGTGCTCGGTGAGACCCAGTACTTC
CATSRGYRTVLGETQYF
>-|TRBV20-1|TRBJ2-1|TRBD1
TGTAGTGCGGCGACAGGGAGCTCCTACAATGAGCAGTTCTTC
CSAATGSSYNEQFF
>medium-sized|TRBV28|TRBJ2-7|-
TGTGCCAGCAGAAGGTCGGGTTCCCTCGAGCAGTACTTC
CASRRSGSLEQYF